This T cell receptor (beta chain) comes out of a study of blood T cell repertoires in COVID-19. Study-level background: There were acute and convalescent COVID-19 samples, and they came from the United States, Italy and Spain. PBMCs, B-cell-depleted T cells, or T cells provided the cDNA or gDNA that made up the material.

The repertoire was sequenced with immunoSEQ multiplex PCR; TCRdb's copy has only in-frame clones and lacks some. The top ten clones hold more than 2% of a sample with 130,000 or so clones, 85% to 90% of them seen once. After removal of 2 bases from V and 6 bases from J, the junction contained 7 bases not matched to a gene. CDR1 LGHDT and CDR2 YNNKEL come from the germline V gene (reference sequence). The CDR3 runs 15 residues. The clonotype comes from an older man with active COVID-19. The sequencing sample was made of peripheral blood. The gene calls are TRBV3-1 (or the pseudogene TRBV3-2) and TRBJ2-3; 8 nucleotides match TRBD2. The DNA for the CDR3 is TGTGCCAGCAGCCAATCAGCGGGAGTTGGGGATACGCAGTATTTT. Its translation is CASSQSAGVGDTQYF.